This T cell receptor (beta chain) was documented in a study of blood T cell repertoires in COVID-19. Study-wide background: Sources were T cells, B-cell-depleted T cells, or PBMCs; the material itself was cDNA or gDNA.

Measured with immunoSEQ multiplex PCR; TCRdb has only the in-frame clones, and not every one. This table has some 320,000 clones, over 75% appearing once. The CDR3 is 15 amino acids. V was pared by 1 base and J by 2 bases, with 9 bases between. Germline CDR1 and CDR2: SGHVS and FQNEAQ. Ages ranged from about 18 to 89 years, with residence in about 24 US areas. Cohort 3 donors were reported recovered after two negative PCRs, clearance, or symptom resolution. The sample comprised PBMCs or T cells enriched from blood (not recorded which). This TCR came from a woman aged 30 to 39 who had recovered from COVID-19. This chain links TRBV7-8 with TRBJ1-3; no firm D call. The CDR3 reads CASSLVAGTGNTIYF. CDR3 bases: TGTGCCAGCAGCTTAGTCGCAGGCACTGGAAACACCATATATTTT.